These 27 T cell receptor beta chains were sequenced from one sample in a study of tumor-infiltrating lymphocytes in localized non-small cell lung cancer. Clones were read by immunoSEQ multiplex PCR, and TCRdb kept only the in-frame ones, dropping some. The sample shows 11,000 or so clones, around 64% of them seen only once. Source material: uninvolved lung tissue not adjacent to the tumor. All receptors come from a human donor with non-small cell lung cancer.

The V gene is TRBV29-1, the J gene TRBJ1-3, with TRBD1 as a possible D gene (6 bases). Germline V lookup: CDR1 SQVTM, CDR2 ANQGSEA. Deletions cut 6 bases from V and 0 bases from J, with 12 bases between. CDR3 size: 14 residues. The DNA for the CDR3 is TGCAGCGTGAAGACAGGTCGCTCTGGAAACACCATATATTTT. Translation: CSVKTGRSGNTIYF.

The chain combines TRBV4-2 with TRBJ2-7; D possibly matches TRBD1 or TRBD2 (5 bases each). Germline CDR1 LGHNA, CDR2 YNFKEQ. This CDR3 contains 15 residues. V gave up 0 bases and J gave up 5 bases, with 14 bases separating them. Here the CDR3 reads CASSQDWLGANEQYF. The DNA for the CDR3 is TGTGCCAGCAGCCAAGATTGGCTCGGGGCTAACGAGCAGTACTTC.

This chain's CDR3 is CASSLGGWRAADEQYF. CDR3 in DNA: TGTGCCAGCAGCCTTGGTGGTTGGCGCGCGGCCGACGAGCAGTACTTC. The chain carries TRBV11-3 and TRBJ2-7; D is unresolved. The CDR3 consists of 16 residues. From germline, CDR1 is SGHNT and CDR2 YENEEA. V dropped 5 bases and J dropped 5 bases, with 22 bases sitting between them.

The chain employs TRBV6-1 and TRBJ2-5; D ambiguous. V lost 4 bases to trimming and J lost 1 base, with 10 bases between them. CDR3 length equals 14 residues. Germline V gene lookup returns CDR1 MNHNS and CDR2 SASEGT. The CDR3: CASSVVGRQETQYF. The CDR3 DNA sequence: TGTGCCAGCAGTGTTGTTGGCCGCCAAGAGACCCAGTACTTC.

The J gene is TRBJ1-2, the V gene TRBV10-3, with 9 bases lining up with TRBD1. The V segment lost 0 bases and the J segment 2 bases; nucleotides outside the gene matches: 4. The germline CDR1 and CDR2 sequences are ENHRY and SYGVKD. CDR3 size: 16 residues. The CDR3 loop is CAISESEGTGNYGYTF. The CDR3 region has the DNA TGTGCCATCAGTGAGTCGGAAGGGACAGGGAACTATGGCTACACCTTC.

This clone has just a few counts. This chain links TRBV6-5 with TRBJ2-5; no definite D call. The CDR3 runs to 13 residues. The germline CDR1 and CDR2 sequences are MNHEY and SVGAGI. The V and J ends lost 5 bases and 1 base respectively, with 8 bases between them. DNA of the CDR3: TGTGCCAGCAGTCTCGGGTCCCAAGAGACCCAGTACTTC. Translated: CASSLGSQETQYF.

This rearrangement joins TRBV5-1 to TRBJ1-3, with TRBD1 matching 8 bases. V was pared by 1 base and J by 2 bases, with 2 bases of the junction left unmatched. The germline gives CDR1 SGHRS, CDR2 YFSETQ. The CDR3 is made up of 15 amino acids. The CDR3 nucleotides read TGCGCCAGCAGCTTGTTGACAGGGGCTGGAAACACCATATATTTT. Translating gives CASSLLTGAGNTIYF.

V usage is TRBV2 and J usage is TRBJ1-2; TRBD1 matches 7 bases. V dropped 3 bases and J dropped 4; count of bases not matched to a gene: 11. The CDR3 has 16 amino acids. Germline values: CDR1 SNHLY, CDR2 FYNNEI. CDR3 sequence: CASSEGQYRGPYGYTF. The CDR3 bases are TGTGCCAGCAGTGAGGGCCAGTACAGGGGTCCCTATGGCTACACCTTC.

This chain uses TRBV28 with TRBJ2-3; the match to TRBD2 covers 8 bases. Trimming cost V 7 bases and J 4 bases; bases outside gene matches: 13. Germline CDR1 MDHEN, CDR2 SYDVKM. This CDR3 spans 16 amino acids. CDR3 DNA: TGTGCCAGCAATAGACCGGGACTAGGGTTCGCAGATACGCAGTATTTT. It is translated as CASNRPGLGFADTQYF.

J is TRBJ2-5 and V is TRBV13, with TRBD1 as a possible D gene (5 bases). Germline V CDR1 and CDR2: PRHDT, FYEKMQ (reference sequence). V lost 6 bases to trimming and J lost 1 base, with 9 bases between them. There are 13 residues in the CDR3. The CDR3 spells CASRQRGQETQYF. The CDR3 DNA follows: TGTGCCAGCAGACAAAGGGGCCAAGAGACCCAGTACTTC.

This chain joins TRBV18 and TRBJ2-7; D remains unclear. The V end was cut by 4 bases, the J end by 3 bases, with 25 bases between. The CDR3 runs to 18 residues. Germline CDR1 is KGHSH and CDR2 is LQKENI. CDR3 amino acids: CASSQEPTSSFFGYEQYF. The CDR3 DNA is TGTGCCAGCTCACAAGAACCCACCTCGTCATTTTTCGGCTACGAGCAGTACTTC.

The CDR3 coding sequence is TGTGCCAGCAGCGAACAGGGTGGGGAAAAACTGTTTTTT. Its protein product is CASSEQGGEKLFF. The chain links TRBV5-4 to TRBJ1-4; maybe TRBD1 (6 bases). In germline, CDR1 is SGHNT, CDR2 YYREEE (reference sequence). Trimming stripped 4 bases from V and 8 bases from J, with 12 bases between. The CDR3 spans 13 residues. The whole variable domain, filled in from reference TRBV5-4 and TRBJ1-4, reads ETGVTQSPTHLIKTRGQQVTLRCSSQSGHNTVSWYQQALGQGPQFIFQYYREEENGRGNFPPRFSGLQFPNYSSELNVNALELDDSALYLCASSEQGGEKLFFGSGTQLSVL.

With respect to this clone: A junction boundary mismatches the germline segment, possibly from a read error. The CDR3 sequence is CASSLSLMNTEAFF. The CDR3 DNA reads as TGTGCCAGCAGTCTATCTCTCATGAACACTGAAGCTTTCTTT. This sequence joins TRBV27 and TRBJ1-1; D not resolved. Germline V gene data show CDR1 as MNHEY and CDR2 as SMNVEV (reference sequence). This CDR3 region has 14 residues.

This rearrangement joins TRBV10-1 to TRBJ1-2, with D hard to call. V lost 10 bases and J lost 4, with 25 bases in between. CDR3 size: 16 residues. Per the germline V gene, CDR1 is WNHNN and CDR2 is SYGVQD (reference sequence). The CDR3 is CATQWKGRRDGYGYTF. CDR3 sequence (DNA): TGCGCCACCCAGTGGAAAGGGAGGAGGGATGGCTATGGCTACACCTTC.

The chain joins TRBV29-1 to TRBJ2-1, with no clear D. The germline V gene has CDR1 SQVTM and CDR2 ANQGSEA. V was shortened by 4 bases and J by 2 bases, with 3 bases between the two germline ends. CDR3 length: 11 amino acids. The CDR3, as DNA: TGCAGCGTTGTCCCCTACAATGAGCAGTTCTTC. It is translated as CSVVPYNEQFF.

This clone has only one observation. The chain carries TRBV7-5 and TRBJ1-2. TRBV7-5 is a known pseudogene. The CDR3 sequence is 13 residues long. This CDR3 reads CARSQRTEYGYTF. The DNA of the CDR3 is TGTGCCAGAAGCCAAAGGACGGAGTATGGCTACACCTTC.

The rearrangement links TRBV2 to TRBJ2-3, with TRBD2 matching over 8 bases. The ends lost 5 bases at V and 6 bases at J; junction bases unmatched: 4. Germline CDR1 and CDR2: SNHLY and FYNNEI. CDR3 length: 13 amino acids. CDR3 residues: CASSRGGRDTQYF. In DNA form, the CDR3 reads TGTGCCAGCAGTCGCGGGGGGCGGGATACGCAGTATTTT.

The V call is TRBV5-1, the J call TRBJ2-1, with TRBD1 as a possible D gene (6 bases). Trimming removed 4 bases from V and 12 bases from J, with 14 bases in between. Germline-derived CDR1 and CDR2 are SGHRS and YFSETQ. There are 12 residues in the CDR3. CDR3 DNA: TGCGCCAGCAGCGAATATACAGGGTGGCAGTTCTTC. Amino acids: CASSEYTGWQFF.

V is TRBV5-4 and J is TRBJ2-3, with D possibly TRBD1 on 6 matching bases. The CDR3 is 15 amino acids. The germline V gene encodes CDR1 SGHNT and CDR2 YYREEE (reference sequence). The V and J ends lost 4 bases and 0 bases respectively, with 12 bases between them. In DNA, the CDR3 is TGTGCCAGCAGCCGCGACAGGATTAGCACAGATACGCAGTATTTT. This translates into CASSRDRISTDTQYF.

V is TRBV4-3 and J is TRBJ1-5; D possibly corresponds to TRBD1 (5 bases). CDR1 is LGHNA and CDR2 is YSLEER in the germline V gene. V was clipped by 0 bases and J by 7 bases, with 10 bases between them. This CDR3 contains 14 residues. CDR3 sequence: CASSQDRDGQPQHF. As DNA, the CDR3 is TGCGCCAGCAGCCAAGACAGGGATGGGCAGCCCCAGCATTTT.

The J gene is TRBJ2-3, the V gene TRBV7-9; 7 positions match TRBD2. Germline lookup yields CDR1 SEHNR and CDR2 FQNEAQ (reference sequence). The CDR3 is made up of 16 amino acids. J gave up 0 bases and V 3 bases, and 6 bases lay outside the gene matches. The CDR3 protein is CASSFYAGVSTDTQYF. The DNA of the CDR3 is TGTGCCAGCAGCTTTTATGCGGGGGTTAGCACAGATACGCAGTATTTT. Variable domain in full (rest from reference TRBV7-9 and TRBJ2-3): DTGVSQNPRHKITKRGQNVTFRCDPISEHNRLYWYRQTLGQGPEFLTYFQNEAQLEKSRLLSDRFSAERPKGSFSTLEIQRTEQGDSAMYLCASSFYAGVSTDTQYFGPGTRLTVL.

The chain's CDR3 is CASSFESNYGYTF. CDR3 in DNA: TGTGCCAGCAGCTTCGAATCTAACTATGGCTACACCTTC. The V and J genes are TRBV7-9 and TRBJ1-2, with D unresolved. V lost 3 bases and J lost 0, with 5 bases in between. The CDR3 consists of 13 residues. Germline loops: CDR1 SEHNR, CDR2 FQNEAQ (reference sequence).

This clone was detected once. The chain carries TRBV12-5 and TRBJ2-3; 12 positions match TRBD2. The CDR3 extends over 18 amino acids. Germline assignment: CDR1 LGHNT and CDR2 FRNRAP. V trimming: 4 bases; J trimming: 1 base; junction bases outside the gene matches: 9. The CDR3 nucleotides read TGTGCTAGTGGTTCGACGCGGACTAGCGGGGTGGGCACAGATACGCAGTATTTT. It codes for CASGSTRTSGVGTDTQYF.

This sequence joins TRBV11-2 and TRBJ2-7, with D uncertain. V dropped 5 bases and J dropped 2 bases, with 13 bases sitting between them. Per germline, CDR1 SGHAT and CDR2 FQNNGV. The length of the CDR3 is 14 residues. The CDR3, as DNA: TGTGCCAGCAGCAGTAGTCTAATCCCCTACGAGCAGTACTTC. It yields the protein CASSSSLIPYEQYF.

Written as DNA, the CDR3 is TGTGCCAGCAGCGCTTATTGGGGGGGATACACAGATACGCAGTATTTT. It is translated as CASSAYWGGYTDTQYF. The J gene is TRBJ2-3, the V gene TRBV9; 7 bases fit TRBD2. Germline V gene sequence: CDR1 SGDLS, CDR2 YYNGEE. J lost 2 bases, V lost 3 bases, and 9 bases had no gene match. CDR3 length: 16 residues. The complete variable domain, with remaining parts taken from reference TRBV9 and TRBJ2-3, reads DSGVTQTPKHLITATGQRVTLRCSPRSGDLSVYWYQQSLDQGLQFLIQYYNGEERAKGNILERFSAQQFPDLHSELNLSSLELGDSALYFCASSAYWGGYTDTQYFGPGTRLTVL.

The chain links TRBV10-2 to TRBJ1-5; D is undetermined. CDR3 length: 13 residues. Germline values: CDR1 WSHSY, CDR2 SAAADI. The V end lost 2 bases, the J end lost 7 bases, and 9 bases lay between the germline ends. DNA of the CDR3: TGCGCCAGCAGTGAGGGACTGGACCAGCCCCAGCATTTT. It specifies CASSEGLDQPQHF.

The chain combines TRBV28 with TRBJ1-4; 8 bases fit TRBD1. The CDR3 length is 14 residues. The V segment lost 3 bases and the J segment 7 bases; nucleotides outside the gene matches: 4. The germline V gene has CDR1 MDHEN and CDR2 SYDVKM. CDR3 coding DNA: TGTGCCAGCAGTTTTCAGGGGGCGACTGAAAAACTGTTTTTT. Amino acid sequence: CASSFQGATEKLFF.